This TCR beta chain emerged from a study of cytomegalovirus exposure and HLA in healthy donors. This CDR3 is 15 amino acids long. Germline CDR1 and CDR2: SGHRS and YFSETQ. V was cut by 0 bases and J by 0 bases, with 8 bases left in between. Whole-study findings and limits: Investigators reported under 200 TCR beta chains as tied to cytomegalovirus.

The assay was immunoSEQ multiplex PCR, and TCRdb's table has in-frame clones only and misses some. The table has 120,000 or so clones, roughly 90% seen once. In regard to this clone: The antigen is not known. This CDR3 is also generated by other DNA sequences in the sample.

The sequenced sample was PBMCs. The receptor was derived from a woman aged 18 to 35 in good health and CMV-seronegative. The chain is built from TRBV5-1 and TRBJ2-3, with D possibly being TRBD2 (6 bases). The CDR3 here is CASSLGGTSTDTQYF. The CDR3 DNA sequence: TGCGCCAGCAGCTTGGGGGGGACTAGCACAGATACGCAGTATTTT.